Listed below are T cell receptor beta chains from one sample, sequenced in a study of regulatory T cells in long-lasting Graves disease. From the multiplex PCR reads, TCRdb called clonotypes with MiXCR, one entry per CDR3 protein. The sample records a few hundred thousand distinct CDR3 sequences, roughly 24% being singletons. The source was peripheral blood mononuclear cells (PBMCs), collected when the disease was refractory, from a patient treated with antithyroid drugs. The receptors originated from a woman between 40 and 55 years old with Graves disease. The CDR3 runs from the conserved cysteine through the conserved F or W. D genes are given only for firm matches. Not every row has a clone size; where given, it reads once, few, many or a size class.

d_call	clone_size	v_call	j_call	cdr3_aa
.	.	TRBV18	TRBJ1-5	CASSPPGGSQPQHF
.	many	TRBV3-1	TRBJ2-2	CASSQPGGELFF
.	few	TRBV2	TRBJ2-3	CASSRDQGTDTQYF
.	many	TRBV15	TRBJ2-7	CATSRAGDRSYEQYF
.	.	TRBV7-3	TRBJ1-1	CASSLIGKGQNTEAFF
.	many	TRBV12-3/TRBV12-4	TRBJ1-2	CASSPGRRNYGYTF
.	.	TRBV6-9	TRBJ2-2	CASSYSYSRSTGELFF
.	many	TRBV12-3/TRBV12-4	TRBJ1-1	CASSWAGSDTEAFF
.	many	TRBV12-5	TRBJ2-7	CASGLVLGTRTYEQYF
TRBD2	.	TRBV6-5	TRBJ2-1	CASSYSLGGRGSYNEQFF
.	many	TRBV28	TRBJ1-6	CASSLWSEGGSPLHF
TRBD1	many	TRBV6-1	TRBJ1-2	CASSNPGQGTSNYGYTF
.	many	TRBV28	TRBJ2-1	CASSRPPETYNEQFF
TRBD1	many	TRBV12-3/TRBV12-4	TRBJ1-1	CASSSGQVPFTEAFF
.	.	TRBV11-2	TRBJ1-3	CASAAGTGNTIYF
.	few	TRBV6-2/TRBV6-3	TRBJ2-1	CASSYPTFAGIPHNEQFF
TRBD2	few	TRBV6-1	TRBJ2-7	CASRKGDFSGTRYEQYF
TRBD1	many	TRBV11-1	TRBJ1-6	CASRVDRENSPLHF
.	.	TRBV13	TRBJ1-1	CASSLGGNTGAFF
.	few	TRBV7-6	TRBJ2-7	CASAGISYEQYF
.	few	TRBV5-5	TRBJ2-7	CASSWWQTKVPSYEQYF
.	many	TRBV28	TRBJ1-2	CASLAPPPDYGYTF
TRBD1	many	TRBV11-2	TRBJ1-1	CASSVSGGLAFF
TRBD2	.	TRBV5-1	TRBJ2-2	CASSRPGLAGTGELFF
.	.	TRBV7-9	TRBJ2-5	CASSLRGQGIQETQYF
.	many	TRBV11-1	TRBJ1-1	CASSPRELNTEAFF
.	.	TRBV5-1	TRBJ2-2	CASSLILGDTGELFF
TRBD2	many	TRBV6-1	TRBJ2-2	CASSKIAGAPNTGELFF
TRBD2	.	TRBV20-1	TRBJ2-2	CSARSGRADGELFF
TRBD1	few	TRBV18	TRBJ1-2	CASSPGQTIYGYTF
.	few	TRBV28	TRBJ2-2	CASSPFDSNTGELFF
.	many	TRBV7-3	TRBJ1-1	CASSQDHNTEAFF
TRBD2	.	TRBV7-9	TRBJ2-5	CASSLGGLAGGETQYF
.	.	TRBV7-9	TRBJ2-2	CASSLVSRDTGELFF
TRBD2	many	TRBV28	TRBJ2-7	CASGTRSYEQYF
TRBD1	many	TRBV27	TRBJ1-4	CASRRTGTANEKLFF
TRBD2	many	TRBV28	TRBJ2-7	CASSIVRLAGVKEQYF
.	.	TRBV14	TRBJ1-1	CASSQGGTTEAFF
.	.	TRBV7-3	TRBJ2-7	CASREFHEQYF
TRBD1	few	TRBV7-9	TRBJ1-1	CASSSNRGNTEAFF
.	.	TRBV20-1	TRBJ2-4	CSARDPLVGNIQYF
.	.	TRBV30	TRBJ1-6	CAWSVRGKAGNSPLHF
.	.	TRBV20-1	TRBJ1-5	CSASVYYPTGKKQPQHF
TRBD2	.	TRBV5-1	TRBJ2-7	CASSLNLATSGPYEQYF
.	.	TRBV12-3/TRBV12-4	TRBJ2-5	CASTRTGGSGETQYF